The present TCR beta chain was sequenced within a study of blood T cell repertoires in COVID-19. Remarks on this clone: The sample holds other DNA sequences that translate to the same CDR3.

Trimming cost V 4 bases and J 3 bases; bases outside gene matches: 3. The CDR3 totals 13 residues. Germline CDR1 SGHRS, CDR2 YFSETQ. Assay: immunoSEQ multiplex PCR; the TCRdb copy retains only in-frame clones and omits some. The sample lists 190,000 or so clones, less than 90% seen once, with about 4.7% in the top ten. The sequencing input was PBMCs or T cells enriched from blood (not recorded which). The receptor was derived from a woman in her 30s who had been exposed to COVID-19. The chain combines TRBV5-1 with TRBJ2-7; TRBD2 matches at 8 bases. CDR3 nucleotides: TGCGCCAGCAGCCCTCGGGAGGGCTACGAGCAGTACTTC. It specifies CASSPREGYEQYF.